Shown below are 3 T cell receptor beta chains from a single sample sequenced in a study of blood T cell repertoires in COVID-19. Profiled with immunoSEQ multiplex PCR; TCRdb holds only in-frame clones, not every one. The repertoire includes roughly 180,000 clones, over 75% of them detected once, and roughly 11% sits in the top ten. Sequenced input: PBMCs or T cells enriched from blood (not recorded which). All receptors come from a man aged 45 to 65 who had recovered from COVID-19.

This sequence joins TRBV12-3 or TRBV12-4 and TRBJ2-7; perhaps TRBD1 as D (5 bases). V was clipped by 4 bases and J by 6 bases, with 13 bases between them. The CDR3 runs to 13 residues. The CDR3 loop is CASSWGRQSEQYF. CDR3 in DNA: TGTGCCAGCAGTTGGGGCAGGCAATCCGAGCAGTACTTC.

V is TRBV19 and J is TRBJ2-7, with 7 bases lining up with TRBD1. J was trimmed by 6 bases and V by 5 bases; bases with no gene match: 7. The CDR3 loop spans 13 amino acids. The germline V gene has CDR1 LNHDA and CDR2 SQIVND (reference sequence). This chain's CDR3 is CASSFLGGSEQYF. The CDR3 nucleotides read TGTGCCAGTAGTTTTTTAGGGGGCAGCGAGCAGTACTTC.

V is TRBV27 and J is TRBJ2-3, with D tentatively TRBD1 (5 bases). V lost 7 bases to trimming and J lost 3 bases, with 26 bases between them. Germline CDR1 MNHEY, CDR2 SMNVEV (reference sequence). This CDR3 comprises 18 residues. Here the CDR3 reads CASTSNPGRRSSTDTQYF. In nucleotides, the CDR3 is TGTGCCAGCACCTCTAACCCAGGGCGAAGGTCGTCGACAGATACGCAGTATTTT.